This T cell receptor (beta chain) was obtained from a study of cytomegalovirus exposure and HLA in healthy donors. This clone was seen just once. Its matching antigen is unknown. Germline loops: CDR1 LNHDA, CDR2 SQIVND (reference sequence). Trimming stripped 6 bases from V and 1 base from J, with 6 bases between. CDR3 length: 12 amino acids. The PCR contained 60 Vbeta and 13 Jbeta primers. Profiling relied on immunoSEQ multiplex PCR, and the TCRdb table lists in-frame clones only, not all of them. The sample contains approximately 190,000 clones, around 78% of which appear only once. Notes on the study in general: A missense DCLRE1C variant was associated with V- and J-gene trimming of TCR beta chains in a later analysis, and an independent cohort replicated the association. Later, an analysis found that common viral pathogens appeared to be linked with several of the most significant clusters.

The sequence derives from a woman in her thirties in good health and CMV-seropositive. This chain uses TRBV19 with TRBJ1-1; D possibly corresponds to TRBD1 (6 bases). Sequencing input: PBMCs. CDR3: CASRTGNTEAFF. The CDR3 DNA follows: TGTGCCAGTAGGACAGGGAACACTGAAGCTTTCTTT.